This T cell receptor beta chain was sequenced in a study of T cells in Graves' hyperthyroidism and ophthalmopathy. General study results and limits: Within blood appeared most thyroid clonotypes that had expanded above 0.001.

Comment on this clonotype: Its antigen is still unknown.

It was RNA transcripts that yielded the amplified TCR beta CDR3 regions. First-round RT-PCR targeting the TCR CDR3 was performed with the HTBI primer set. TCRdb re-called the multiplex PCR reads through MiXCR, storing one row per CDR3 protein. The table records around 690,000 distinct CDR3 sequences, approximately 15% of them present only once. What was sequenced was blood. This clonotype was sampled from a man aged 50 to 59 with Graves' hyperthyroidism.

The CDR3 DNA reads as TGTGCCAGCAGCTCTCTTCCCGCGACAGGGGACTACGAGCAGTACTTC. Protein sequence: CASSSLPATGDYEQYF. V usage is TRBV7-8 and J usage is TRBJ2-7; the match to TRBD1 covers 8 bases. This CDR3 spans 16 amino acids. After removal of 4 bases from V and 3 bases from J, the junction contained 11 bases not matched to a gene. Germline lookup yields CDR1 SGHVS and CDR2 FQNEAQ.